Shown below are 18 T cell receptor beta chains from a single sample sequenced in a study of cytomegalovirus exposure and HLA in healthy donors. The primer mix had 60 Vbeta and 13 Jbeta primers. Clones were read by immunoSEQ multiplex PCR, and TCRdb kept only the in-frame ones, dropping some. Among around 150,000 clones listed, 60% to 80% were seen once. The sequenced sample consisted of PBMCs. Every receptor here comes from a man over 45 in good health and CMV-seropositive.

The chain uses TRBV18 and TRBJ1-1; D is unresolved. The CDR3 runs to 15 residues. Trimming took 6 bases from V and 5 from J, leaving 19 bases between them. Germline-derived CDR1 and CDR2 are KGHSH and LQKENI. CDR3 in DNA: TGTGCCAGCTCCGAGGGCTACAGCGAGCAAACTGAAGCTTTCTTT. Translating it yields CASSEGYSEQTEAFF.

The V and J genes are TRBV5-1 and TRBJ2-6, with D possibly matching TRBD2 (5 bases). V lost 2 bases to trimming and J lost 2 bases, with 8 bases between them. This CDR3 spans 15 amino acids. Germline V gene data show CDR1 as SGHRS and CDR2 as YFSETQ. The CDR3 DNA reads TGCGCCAGCAGCTTCGAGGGCACTGGGGCCAACGTCCTGACTTTC. Protein: CASSFEGTGANVLTF.

The chain recombines TRBV5-4 with TRBJ2-7; 8 bases align to TRBD1. The CDR3 runs to 14 residues. J was trimmed by 1 base and V by 1 base; bases with no gene match: 1. Germline values: CDR1 SGHNT, CDR2 YYREEE (reference sequence). CDR3 nucleotide sequence: TGTGCCAGCAGCTTGCAGGGGGCATCCTACGAGCAGTACTTC. Its translation is CASSLQGASYEQYF.

The CDR3 DNA reads TGTGCCAGCAGCTTCCCTAGCGGAGCCTACAATGAGCAGTTCTTC. Residues: CASSFPSGAYNEQFF. This chain links TRBV7-9 with TRBJ2-1; the match to TRBD2 covers 7 bases. This CDR3 has 15 residues. The germline gives CDR1 SEHNR, CDR2 FQNEAQ (reference sequence). The trim removed 3 bases at V and 2 bases at J, leaving 4 bases unmatched.

The chain has TRBV19 and TRBJ1-5; 7 nucleotides line up with TRBD1. Germline CDR1 LNHDA, CDR2 SQIVND (reference sequence). The CDR3 consists of 15 residues. Trimming cost V 1 base and J 6 bases; bases outside gene matches: 6. CDR3 bases: TGTGCCAGTAGTATAGGAAGGCAGGGGGGTCAGCCCCAGCATTTT. As protein: CASSIGRQGGQPQHF.

The chain links TRBV11-3 to TRBJ2-1, with a tentative D call TRBD1 (5 bases). V was clipped by 2 bases and J by 7 bases, with 12 bases between them. This CDR3 contains 14 residues. Germline CDR1 and CDR2: SGHNT and YENEEA. CDR3 residues: CASSLYLRGNEQFF. In DNA form, the CDR3 reads TGTGCCAGCAGCTTATATCTTAGGGGAAATGAGCAGTTCTTC.

The V call is TRBV25-1, the J call TRBJ1-1, with a tentative D call TRBD1 (5 bases). V lost 10 bases, J lost 1 base, and 19 bases lay in between. Germline CDR1 is MGHDK and CDR2 is SYGVNS. CDR3 length: 15 residues. In DNA, the CDR3 is TGTGCCACCACCCCCCCAGGGACTCCGAACACTGAAGCTTTCTTT. Amino acid sequence: CATTPPGTPNTEAFF.

CDR3 residues: CASSLGREDYGYTF. As DNA, the CDR3 is TGTGCCAGCAGCTTGGGCAGGGAGGACTATGGCTACACCTTC. The chain carries TRBV7-9 and TRBJ1-2, with D maybe TRBD1 (5 bases). Trimming stripped 3 bases from V and 3 bases from J, with 11 bases between. This CDR3 is built from 14 residues. The V gene's germline CDR1 is SEHNR and CDR2 FQNEAQ (reference sequence).

CDR3 in amino acids: CASSYRLASQETQYF. The CDR3 DNA follows: TGTGCCAGCAGCTATAGACTAGCGTCTCAAGAGACCCAGTACTTC. The chain is built from TRBV5-4 and TRBJ2-5; 8 bases fit TRBD2. The CDR3 sequence is 15 residues long. Germline V gene data show CDR1 as SGHNT and CDR2 as YYREEE (reference sequence). V lost 3 bases, J lost 2 bases, and 6 bases stayed unmatched. Full variable domain (rest looked up from reference TRBV5-4 and TRBJ2-5): ETGVTQSPTHLIKTRGQQVTLRCSSQSGHNTVSWYQQALGQGPQFIFQYYREEENGRGNFPPRFSGLQFPNYSSELNVNALELDDSALYLCASSYRLASQETQYFGPGTRLLVL.

This clone was observed a few times. The V call is TRBV11-2, the J call TRBJ2-6; D gene ambiguous. V dropped 4 bases and J dropped 0 bases, with 10 bases sitting between them. The germline V gene encodes CDR1 SGHAT and CDR2 FQNNGV. This CDR3 spans 16 amino acids. The CDR3 protein is CASSSRLISGANVLTF. The CDR3 nucleotides read TGTGCCAGCAGCTCAAGACTCATCTCTGGGGCCAACGTCCTGACTTTC.

This clone has a single count. The chain couples TRBV27 to TRBJ2-1, with TRBD2 identical over 8 bases. Germline CDR1 is MNHEY and CDR2 is SMNVEV (reference sequence). J gave up 3 bases and V 4 bases, and 11 bases lay outside the gene matches. The CDR3 is 17 residues long. The CDR3 nucleotides are TGTGCCAGCAGTTCGGTCTATATCAGCGGGAGCTACAATGAGCAGTTCTTC. This encodes CASSSVYISGSYNEQFF.

The V call is TRBV7-9, the J call TRBJ1-1, with D unclear. Germline V gene lookup returns CDR1 SEHNR and CDR2 FQNEAQ (reference sequence). The V gene lost 5 bases and the J gene lost 0 bases, with 13 bases spanning the gap. The CDR3 spans 15 residues. This chain's CDR3 is CASSPQLQVNTEAFF. The CDR3 region has the DNA TGTGCCAGCAGCCCCCAATTACAAGTGAACACTGAAGCTTTCTTT.

This chain links TRBV4-3 with TRBJ1-2; 7 bases match TRBD1. V lost 4 bases to trimming and J lost 2 bases; unmatched junction nucleotides: 13. The CDR3 spans 17 residues. The germline V gene encodes CDR1 LGHNA and CDR2 YSLEER. This chain's CDR3 is CASSRIAPGQTNYGYTF. In nucleotides, the CDR3 is TGCGCCAGCAGCCGGATTGCCCCGGGACAGACGAACTATGGCTACACCTTC.

This CDR3 is CASSERGRNTEAFF. The CDR3 bases are TGTGCCAGCAGTGAAAGGGGCCGAAACACTGAAGCTTTCTTT. The rearrangement uses TRBV25-1 and TRBJ1-1, with D possibly TRBD1 on 5 matching bases. Between the trimmed V and J ends, which lost 2 bases and 2 bases, there was a span of 9 bases. The CDR3 covers 14 residues. The germline V gene has CDR1 MGHDK and CDR2 SYGVNS.

This chain joins TRBV7-2 and TRBJ2-1; 9 bases agree with TRBD2. After removal of 5 bases from V and 10 bases from J, the junction contained 15 bases not matched to a gene. The CDR3 loop spans 16 amino acids. The V gene's germline CDR1 is SGHTA and CDR2 FQGNSA. CDR3: CASSPGGAGGYHEQFF. As DNA, the CDR3 is TGTGCCAGCAGCCCCGGGGGAGCGGGGGGCTATCACGAGCAGTTCTTC. Full variable domain (outside the CDR3, taken from reference TRBV7-2 and TRBJ2-1): GAGVSQSPSNKVTEKGKDVELRCDPISGHTALYWYRQSLGQGLEFLIYFQGNSAPDKSGLPSDRFSAERTGGSVSTLTIQRTQQEDSAVYLCASSPGGAGGYHEQFFGPGTRLTVL.

The V and J genes are TRBV4-3 and TRBJ2-3, with D tentatively TRBD2 (6 bases). The CDR3 contains 15 residues. V lost 6 bases and J 1 base, leaving 14 bases between the germline ends. Germline CDR1 is LGHNA and CDR2 is YSLEER. The CDR3 nucleotides are TGCGCCAGCAGAAAGGGACTTACGCGCACAGATACGCAGTATTTT. Translation: CASRKGLTRTDTQYF.

The rearrangement links TRBV9 to TRBJ1-2; perhaps TRBD1 as D (6 bases). The CDR3 runs 16 residues. Trimming removed 0 bases at V and 4 bases at J, with 16 bases between. CDR1 SGDLS and CDR2 YYNGEE come from the germline V gene. CDR3 amino acids: CASSVGAGEQIYGYTF. DNA for the CDR3: TGTGCCAGCAGCGTAGGGGCAGGGGAACAGATCTATGGCTACACCTTC.

This rearrangement joins TRBV9 to TRBJ1-2; D unresolved. The CDR3 spans 18 residues. Germline V CDR1 and CDR2: SGDLS, YYNGEE. Trimming removed 3 bases from V and 1 base from J, with 22 bases in between. This chain's CDR3 is CASSAAFGVSKGNYGYTF. DNA for the CDR3: TGTGCCAGCAGCGCAGCATTCGGGGTAAGTAAGGGTAACTATGGCTACACCTTC.